This T cell receptor (beta chain) was documented in a study of T cell responses to AZD1222 COVID-19 vaccine. CDR3 length: 15 amino acids. Looked up from germline, CDR1 is MNHEY and CDR2 is SVGAGI. V dropped 2 bases and J dropped 4; count of bases not matched to a gene: 6. Profiled with immunoSEQ multiplex PCR; TCRdb holds only in-frame clones, not every one. Among approximately 92,000 clones listed, about nine tenths were seen once. This clone was counted only a few times. The source of this sequence is an adult in good health. This chain joins TRBV6-5 and TRBJ1-2; 8 nucleotides align to TRBD1. The source was peripheral blood, collected on day 0 of AZD1222 vaccination. CDR3 bases: TGTGCCAGCAGTTACGCCACCGACAGGGGCTATGGCTACACCTTC. Residues: CASSYATDRGYGYTF.